The 18 T cell receptor beta chains in this list originate from one sample, sequenced in a study of type 1 and type 2 diabetes patients (dated by TCRdb to 2016 to 2017). The instrument given in TCRdb is Illumina MiSeq. TCRbeta CDR3 amplification used genomic DNA from the sorted T cell subsets as template. The TCRbeta CDR3 region was amplified by multiplex PCR using 30 forward and 13 reverse primers. Using fastp at Q25 and MiXCR, TCRdb reprocessed the public reads and kept productive beta chains. Each entry merges the rows of one CDR3 protein and shows their most common DNA and genes. Present in this sample are 270,000 or so distinct CDR3 sequences, 45% to 60% of which were seen just once. Of the sample, roughly an eighth falls within the top ten clones. Sequencing was done on a sample of peripheral blood mononuclear cells (PBMCs). The receptor source for this set is a young man with type 2 diabetes.

This clonotype was recorded a few times. V gene TRBV7-2 combines with J gene TRBJ2-7; 10 bases are a match to TRBD2. The CDR3 totals 15 residues. V lost 3 bases to trimming and J lost 9 bases; unmatched junction nucleotides: 11. The germline CDR1 and CDR2 sequences are SGHTA and FQGNSA. The DNA for the CDR3 is TGTGCCAGCAGCTTGCGGCCTAGCGGGAGCCTTGGGCAGTACTTC. Its translation is CASSLRPSGSLGQYF. The full variable domain, rest sourced from reference TRBV7-2 and TRBJ2-7, is GAGVSQSPSNKVTEKGKDVELRCDPISGHTALYWYRQSLGQGLEFLIYFQGNSAPDKSGLPSDRFSAERTGGSVSTLTIQRTQQEDSAVYLCASSLRPSGSLGQYFGPGTRLTVT.

This clonotype showed up just a few times. The chain combines TRBV5-6 with TRBJ2-7; D remains ambiguous. The germline V gene has CDR1 SGHDT and CDR2 YYEEEE. The CDR3 covers 14 residues. Trimming left V 5 bases short and J 1 base short, with 13 bases between. This chain's CDR3 is CASRTSRASYEQYF. Written as DNA, the CDR3 is TGTGCCAGCAGAACATCCAGAGCTTCCTACGAGCAGTACTTC. Filled out from reference TRBV5-6 and TRBJ2-7, the complete variable domain reads DAGVTQSPTHLIKTRGQQVTLRCSPKSGHDTVSWYQQALGQGPQFIFQYYEEEERQRGNFPDRFSGHQFPNYSSELNVNALLLGDSALYLCASRTSRASYEQYFGPGTRLTVT.

This sequence joins TRBV7-8 and TRBJ1-2; a weak D match, TRBD1 (5 bases). With 5 bases removed from V and 2 bases from J, the gap between germline ends came to 18 bases. The germline V gene encodes CDR1 SGHVS and CDR2 FQNEAQ. The CDR3 consists of 16 residues. CDR3 in amino acids: CASSRAGIRENYGYTF. In DNA form, the CDR3 reads TGTGCCAGCAGCCGAGCCGGGATCAGGGAAAACTATGGCTACACCTTC.

J is TRBJ2-7 and V is TRBV25-1, with TRBD2 identical over 7 bases. V was pared by 5 bases and J by 5 bases, with 6 bases of the junction left unmatched. This CDR3 is 13 amino acids long. CDR1 and CDR2 from the germline V gene are MGHDK and SYGVNS. This chain's CDR3 is CASSPGEGHEQYF. DNA of the CDR3: TGTGCCAGCAGTCCCGGGGAGGGGCACGAGCAGTACTTC.

This clonotype was observed a handful of times. The chain couples TRBV6-1 to TRBJ2-7; 11 bases fit TRBD2. The CDR3 is 14 amino acids. After removal of 6 bases from V and 4 bases from J, the junction contained 5 bases not matched to a gene. Germline lookup yields CDR1 MNHNS and CDR2 SASEGT. CDR3 coding DNA: TGTGCCAGCAGAGTAGCGGGGGGGAGGTACGAGCAGTACTTC. Encoded protein: CASRVAGGRYEQYF.

This clonotype was seen more than once but under ten times. The rearrangement links TRBV2 to TRBJ1-2, with 7 nucleotides matching TRBD1. Germline CDR1 reads SNHLY; CDR2 reads FYNNEI. The CDR3 is 16 residues long. Trimming removed 7 bases from V and 4 bases from J; junction bases left unmatched: 15. The chain's CDR3 is CASTQTTGDFSYGYTF. As DNA, the CDR3 is TGTGCCAGCACCCAGACTACAGGGGATTTCTCCTATGGCTACACCTTC.

The genes are TRBV4-1 and TRBJ1-5; D gene ambiguous. CDR3 length equals 16 residues. V was trimmed by 0 bases and J by 5 bases, leaving 14 bases between them. Germline lookup yields CDR1 MGHRA and CDR2 YSYEKL. The CDR3 region has the DNA TGCGCCAGCAGCCAAGATTATTGGGGAGATTATCAGCCCCAGCATTTT. It is translated as CASSQDYWGDYQPQHF.

This clonotype was detected a few times. The chain uses TRBV19 and TRBJ1-4; 8 positions agree with TRBD1. The CDR3 is 13 amino acids. The germline V gene has CDR1 LNHDA and CDR2 SQIVND (reference sequence). V was pared by 4 bases and J by 11 bases, with 6 bases of the junction left unmatched. CDR3 amino acids: CASSTARQGKLFF. CDR3 nucleotides: TGTGCCAGTAGTACTGCCAGACAGGGGAAACTGTTTTTT.

This clonotype was found a few times. The chain links TRBV15 to TRBJ1-4, with D possibly matching TRBD1 (5 bases). Germline V gives CDR1 LNHNV, CDR2 YYDKDF (reference sequence). With 5 bases removed from V and 4 bases from J, the gap between germline ends came to 14 bases. This CDR3 is built from 15 residues. The CDR3: CATSYVGDFNEKLFF. The CDR3 nucleotides are TGTGCCACCAGCTATGTGGGGGACTTTAATGAAAAACTGTTTTTT.

This clonotype has a handful of counts. The chain uses TRBV19 and TRBJ1-1, with a possible D match to TRBD1 (5 bases). Trimming stripped 0 bases from V and 4 bases from J, with 9 bases between. The CDR3 contains 14 residues. From germline, CDR1 is LNHDA and CDR2 SQIVND (reference sequence). As DNA, the CDR3 is TGTGCCAGTAGTATAGATGGGGGATTCACTGAAGCTTTCTTT. This sequence encodes CASSIDGGFTEAFF.

The chain joins TRBV5-1 to TRBJ2-7; 8 bases fit TRBD1. Germline loops: CDR1 SGHRS, CDR2 YFSETQ. V shed 2 bases, J shed 4 bases, and the junction held 5 bases outside the gene matches. This CDR3 region has 14 residues. This CDR3 is CASSFTRGRYEQYF. The CDR3 nucleotides are TGCGCCAGCAGCTTCACCAGGGGGCGATACGAGCAGTACTTC.

This clonotype occurred once. The V call is TRBV25-1, the J call TRBJ1-2; possible D gene TRBD1, 5 bases. The CDR3 extends over 12 amino acids. The germline CDR1 and CDR2 sequences are MGHDK and SYGVNS. Trimming removed 8 bases from V and 8 bases from J, with 15 bases in between. The CDR3 is CASGATAGGYTF. As DNA, the CDR3 is TGTGCCAGCGGTGCGACAGCAGGAGGCTACACCTTC.

This chain joins TRBV6-5 and TRBJ2-7, with 9 nucleotides matching TRBD1. Germline CDR1 reads MNHEY; CDR2 reads SVGAGI. With 5 bases clipped from V and 2 bases from J, the junction kept 7 bases outside the gene matches. The CDR3 covers 15 residues. This CDR3 reads CASSRGTGSTYEQYF. The CDR3 nucleotides read TGTGCCAGCAGTAGAGGGACAGGGTCCACCTACGAGCAGTACTTC.

This clonotype occurred many times. The chain employs TRBV2 and TRBJ2-7, with 7 bases identical to TRBD1. With 4 bases clipped from V and 6 bases from J, the junction kept 6 bases outside the gene matches. Germline values: CDR1 SNHLY, CDR2 FYNNEI. The CDR3 is 13 amino acids. CDR3 residues: CASSGAQGLEQYF. As DNA, the CDR3 is TGTGCCAGCAGTGGGGCACAGGGGCTCGAGCAGTACTTC.

The chain combines TRBV20-1 with TRBJ1-1; possible D gene TRBD1, 6 bases. CDR1 is DFQATT, CDR2 SNEGSKA, per germline (reference sequence). Between the trimmed V and J ends, which lost 3 bases and 7 bases, there was a span of 12 bases. The CDR3 totals 12 residues. CDR3 sequence reads: CSASGTPYEAFF. DNA of the CDR3: TGCAGTGCTAGTGGGACACCTTATGAAGCTTTCTTT.

This clonotype was observed a handful of times. V is TRBV27 and J is TRBJ2-5, with 9 bases identical to TRBD2. With 6 bases clipped from V and 0 bases from J, the junction kept 8 bases outside the gene matches. Germline values: CDR1 MNHEY, CDR2 SMNVEV (reference sequence). This CDR3 region has 16 residues. The CDR3 is CASRLSGGPYQETQYF. The CDR3 DNA reads TGTGCCAGCAGACTTAGCGGGGGACCGTACCAAGAGACCCAGTACTTC.

The genes are TRBV7-2 and TRBJ1-2; D may be TRBD1 (6 bases). Germline V lookup: CDR1 SGHTA, CDR2 FQGNSA. This CDR3 spans 16 amino acids. Trimming removed 10 bases from V and 7 bases from J, with 28 bases in between. The CDR3 region has the DNA TGTGCCATCAAATGGGACCGGGACACATTTCGCCCTGGCTACACCTTC. Protein: CAIKWDRDTFRPGYTF. The variable domain in full, with the rest retrieved from reference TRBV7-2 and TRBJ1-2, is GAGVSQSPSNKVTEKGKDVELRCDPISGHTALYWYRQSLGQGLEFLIYFQGNSAPDKSGLPSDRFSAERTGGSVSTLTIQRTQQEDSAVYLCAIKWDRDTFRPGYTFGSGTRLTVV.

V is TRBV18 and J is TRBJ1-1; the D gene is possibly TRBD1 (5 bases). The CDR3 length is 14 residues. V was shortened by 6 bases and J by 5 bases, with 16 bases between the two germline ends. Germline values: CDR1 KGHSH, CDR2 LQKENI. CDR3 DNA: TGTGCCAGCTCCCCTAGACAGAGTCAAACTGAAGCTTTCTTT. Translation: CASSPRQSQTEAFF.